What follows is one T cell receptor beta chain and its context. The data were obtained in a study of blood T cell repertoires in COVID-19. About the study: Whether acute or convalescent, the COVID-19 samples came from the United States, Italy and Spain. PBMCs, B-cell-depleted T cells, or T cells provided the cDNA or gDNA that made up the material.

Authors' data handling: Using reference gene primer amplification, nucleated cell counts were estimated. Generated by immunoSEQ multiplex PCR, the TCRdb table keeps only in-frame clones and is missing some. V and J calls plus clone size are reproduced from that table; the DNA served to infer D and trimming. Altogether about 250,000 clones are present, around nine tenths being singletons, with the ten largest covering roughly 3%. The V gene's germline CDR1 is SGHTA and CDR2 FQGNSA. Trimming stripped 2 bases from V and 0 bases from J, with 14 bases between. The CDR3 has 16 amino acids. The clonotype originates from a man between 18 and 29 years old with active or convalescent COVID-19. Sequencing input: peripheral blood. The rearrangement links TRBV7-2 to TRBJ2-7; the D gene is possibly TRBD2 (5 bases). DNA of the CDR3: TGTGCCAGCAGCTTAATGTCAGGAGGCAGCTCCTACGAGCAGTACTTC. Protein: CASSLMSGGSSYEQYF.